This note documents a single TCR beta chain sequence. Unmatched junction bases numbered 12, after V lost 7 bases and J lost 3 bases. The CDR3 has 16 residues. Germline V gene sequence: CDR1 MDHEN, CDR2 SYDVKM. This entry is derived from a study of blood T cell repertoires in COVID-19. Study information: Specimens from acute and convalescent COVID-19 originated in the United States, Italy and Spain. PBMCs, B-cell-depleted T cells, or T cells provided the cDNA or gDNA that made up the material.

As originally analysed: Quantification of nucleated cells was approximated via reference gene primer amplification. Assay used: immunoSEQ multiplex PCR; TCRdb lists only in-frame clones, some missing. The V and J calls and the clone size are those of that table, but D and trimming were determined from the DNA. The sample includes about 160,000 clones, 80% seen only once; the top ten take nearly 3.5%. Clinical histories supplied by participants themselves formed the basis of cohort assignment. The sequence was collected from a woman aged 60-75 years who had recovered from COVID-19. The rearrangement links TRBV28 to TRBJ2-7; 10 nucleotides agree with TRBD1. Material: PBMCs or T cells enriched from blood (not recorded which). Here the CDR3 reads CASTGTGASLGYEQYF. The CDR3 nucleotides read TGTGCCAGCACCGGGACAGGGGCCTCATTGGGCTACGAGCAGTACTTC. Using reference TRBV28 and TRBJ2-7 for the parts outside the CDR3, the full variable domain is DVKVTQSSRYLVKRTGEKVFLECVQDMDHENMFWYRQDPGLGLRLIYFSYDVKMKEKGDIPEGYSVSREKKERFSLILESASTNQTSMYLCASTGTGASLGYEQYFGPGTRLTVT.